This TCR beta chain was recorded in a study of cytomegalovirus exposure and HLA in healthy donors. Across the study: The 120 validation repertoires used the same platform as the 600 to 750 first-cohort repertoires (as reported by a later analysis). Whole-study findings and limits: Through in vitro validation, a few CMV-associated chains were shown to be specific for CMV antigens. Despite most TCR sequences being rare, some public TCRs occurred in many donors. According to reports, the classifier identified cytomegalovirus status with high specificity and sensitivity.

Sequencing was performed with immunoSEQ multiplex PCR; in TCRdb, only in-frame clones are kept and a portion is missing. The sample has approximately 240,000 clones, just over 90% seen once. The CDR3 loop spans 13 amino acids. CDR1 and CDR2 from the germline V gene are MNHEY and SMNVEV (reference sequence). As to this clone: The target antigen is unknown.

The source material was PBMCs. The receptor comes from a woman between 18 and 29 years old in good health and CMV-seronegative. This chain links TRBV27 with TRBJ2-1, with TRBD2 identical over 11 bases. The CDR3 spells CASSGRAFGEQFF. CDR3 bases: TGTGCGAGTAGCGGGAGGGCCTTCGGGGAGCAGTTCTTC.